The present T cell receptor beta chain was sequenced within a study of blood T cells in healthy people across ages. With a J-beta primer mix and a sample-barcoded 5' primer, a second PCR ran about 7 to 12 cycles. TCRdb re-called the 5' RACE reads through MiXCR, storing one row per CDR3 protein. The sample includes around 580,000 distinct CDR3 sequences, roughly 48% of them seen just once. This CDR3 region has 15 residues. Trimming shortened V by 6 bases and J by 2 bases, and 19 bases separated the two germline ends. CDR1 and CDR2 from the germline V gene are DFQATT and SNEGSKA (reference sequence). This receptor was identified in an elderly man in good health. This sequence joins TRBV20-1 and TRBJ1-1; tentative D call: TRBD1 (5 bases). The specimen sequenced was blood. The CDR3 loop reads CSAPDAGGVNTEAFF. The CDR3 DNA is TGCAGTGCGCCGGATGCCGGGGGAGTAAACACTGAAGCTTTCTTT.